This T cell receptor (beta chain) was identified in a study of shared clonotypes between healthy human individuals. Background on the study: Samples came from a couple of female and a few male donors aged 18 to 49. Every donor yielded three CD4 naive, three CD4 memory, two CD8 naive and one CD8 memory plate.

The CDR3 runs to 14 residues. Per germline, CDR1 SEHNR and CDR2 FQNEAQ (reference sequence). The V gene end was trimmed by 4 bases and the J gene end by 7 bases; junction bases not matched to a gene: 7. Using immunoSEQ multiplex PCR, the repertoire was profiled, and TCRdb retains in-frame clones only, with some absent. This table holds about 1,800,000 clones, around 96% found once. Naive CD8 isolation took CD45RO-negative cells positively selected for CCR7 and excluded terminally differentiated effector memory CD45RA+ cells. Donors comprised healthy HIV-negative adults lacking recent acute infections or vaccinations.

The source is a man between 18 and 29 years old in good health. The specimen sequenced was naive CD8+ T cells sorted from blood. The chain recombines TRBV7-9 with TRBJ2-1, with 7 bases that match TRBD1. DNA of the CDR3: TGTGCCAGCAGCTCGTCGACAGGGCGGAATGAGCAGTTCTTC. It specifies CASSSSTGRNEQFF. Full variable domain (rest looked up from reference TRBV7-9 and TRBJ2-1): DTGVSQNPRHKITKRGQNVTFRCDPISEHNRLYWYRQTLGQGPEFLTYFQNEAQLEKSRLLSDRFSAERPKGSFSTLEIQRTEQGDSAMYLCASSSSTGRNEQFFGPGTRLTVL.